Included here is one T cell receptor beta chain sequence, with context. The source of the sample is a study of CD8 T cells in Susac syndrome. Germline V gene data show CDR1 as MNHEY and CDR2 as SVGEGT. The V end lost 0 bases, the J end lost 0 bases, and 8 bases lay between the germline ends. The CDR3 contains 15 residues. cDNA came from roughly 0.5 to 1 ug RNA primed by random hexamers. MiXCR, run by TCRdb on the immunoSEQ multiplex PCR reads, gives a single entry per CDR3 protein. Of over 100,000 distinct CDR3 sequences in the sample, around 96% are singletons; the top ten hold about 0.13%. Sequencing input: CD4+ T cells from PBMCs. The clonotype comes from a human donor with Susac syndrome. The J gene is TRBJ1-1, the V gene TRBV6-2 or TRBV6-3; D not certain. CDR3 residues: CASSYSRIMNTEAFF. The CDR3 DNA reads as TGTGCCAGCAGTTACTCCAGAATCATGAACACTGAAGCTTTCTTT.